This T cell receptor (beta chain) was captured in a study of blood T cell repertoires in COVID-19. Study-wide background: From the United States, Italy and Spain came samples of acute and convalescent COVID-19.

Trimming stripped 0 bases from V and 1 base from J, with 9 bases between. Germline CDR1 and CDR2: MGHRA and YSYEKL. This CDR3 region has 15 residues. Clones were read by immunoSEQ multiplex PCR, and TCRdb kept only the in-frame ones, dropping some. The repertoire holds about 110,000 clones, with 84% as singletons. The V gene is TRBV4-1, the J gene TRBJ1-2; D remains ambiguous. The sequence was collected from a woman in her thirties or forties with acute or convalescent COVID-19. Sequencing was performed on peripheral blood. CDR3 nucleotides: TGCGCCAGCAGCCAAGATTACCGGGGTAACTATGGCTACACCTTC. It translates to CASSQDYRGNYGYTF.